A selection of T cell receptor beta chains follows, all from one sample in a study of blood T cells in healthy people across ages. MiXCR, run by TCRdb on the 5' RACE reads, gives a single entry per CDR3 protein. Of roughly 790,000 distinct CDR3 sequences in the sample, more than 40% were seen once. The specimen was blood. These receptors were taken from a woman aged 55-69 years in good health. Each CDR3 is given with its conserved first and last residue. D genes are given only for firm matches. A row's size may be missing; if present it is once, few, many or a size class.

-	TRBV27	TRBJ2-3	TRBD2	CASRLAGPDTQYF	TGTGCCAGCCGACTAGCGGGCCCAGATACGCAGTATTTT
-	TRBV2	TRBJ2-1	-	CASSSPPSNNEQFF	TGTGCCAGCAGCTCTCCCCCCAGCAACAATGAGCAGTTCTTC
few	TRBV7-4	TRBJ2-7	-	CASSARLGLLLYDEQYF	TGTGCCAGCAGCGCCCGCTTAGGCCTCCTCCTCTACGACGAGCAGTACTTC
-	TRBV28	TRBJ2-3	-	CASTGVGSTDTQYF	TGTGCCAGCACCGGAGTTGGGAGCACAGATACGCAGTATTTT
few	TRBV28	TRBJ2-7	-	CASSLLEYEQYF	TGTGCCAGCAGTTTACTGGAATACGAGCAGTACTTC
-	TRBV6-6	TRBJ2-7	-	CASTLAGSGYEQYF	TGTGCCAGCACACTTGCGGGTAGCGGCTACGAGCAGTACTTC
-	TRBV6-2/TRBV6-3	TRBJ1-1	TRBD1	CASSFGGQGSGEAFF	TGTGCCAGCAGTTTCGGCGGACAGGGCTCGGGTGAAGCTTTCTTT
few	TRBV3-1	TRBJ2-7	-	CASSQEDYYEQYF	TGTGCCAGCAGCCAAGAGGACTACTACGAGCAGTACTTC
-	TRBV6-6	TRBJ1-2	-	CASRLGHPGNGYTF	TGTGCCAGCAGACTGGGACACCCGGGTAATGGCTACACCTTC
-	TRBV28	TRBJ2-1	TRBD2	CASSLIAGFLSVSYNEQFF	TGTGCCAGCAGCCTTATAGCGGGATTCCTTTCTGTCTCCTACAATGAGCAGTTCTTC
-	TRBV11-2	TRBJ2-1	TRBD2	CASSLALAGANEQFF	TGTGCCAGCAGCTTAGCCCTAGCGGGAGCCAATGAGCAGTTCTTC
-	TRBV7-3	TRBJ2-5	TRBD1	CVSSPKGQGETQYF	TGTGTCAGCAGCCCAAAAGGACAGGGGGAGACCCAGTACTTC
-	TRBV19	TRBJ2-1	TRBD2	CATRTGTSGRSYEQFF	TGTGCCACTCGAACGGGGACTAGCGGGAGGTCATATGAGCAGTTCTTC
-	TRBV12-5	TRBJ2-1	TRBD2	CASGWGRGLAGADHNEQFF	TGTGCTAGTGGTTGGGGTAGGGGACTAGCGGGGGCCGACCACAATGAGCAGTTCTTC
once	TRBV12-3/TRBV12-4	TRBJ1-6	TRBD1	CASSPGTGGLPLHF	TGTGCCAGCAGTCCCGGGACAGGGGGCTTACCCCTCCACTTT
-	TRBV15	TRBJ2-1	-	CATSRVIAVPSGEQFF	TGTGCCACCAGCAGAGTAATAGCGGTCCCCTCGGGTGAGCAGTTCTTC
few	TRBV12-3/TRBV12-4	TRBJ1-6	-	CASSVEENSPLHF	TGTGCCAGCAGTGTAGAGGAAAATTCACCCCTCCACTTT
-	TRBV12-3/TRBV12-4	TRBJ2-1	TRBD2	CASRTSGNNEQFF	TGTGCCAGCAGGACTAGCGGAAACAATGAGCAGTTCTTC
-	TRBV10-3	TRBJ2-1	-	CAISGLEFNEQFF	TGTGCCATCAGTGGTCTAGAGTTTAATGAGCAGTTCTTC
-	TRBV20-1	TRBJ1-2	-	CSAVQGTNYGYTF	TGCAGTGCTGTACAGGGTACCAACTATGGCTACACCTTC
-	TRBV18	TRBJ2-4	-	CASSPFLAKNIQYF	TGTGCCAGCTCACCATTCTTAGCCAAAAACATTCAGTACTTC
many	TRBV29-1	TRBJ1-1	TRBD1	CSVNRGSVRGTEAFF	TGCAGCGTTAACAGGGGGTCCGTACGGGGCACTGAAGCTTTCTTT
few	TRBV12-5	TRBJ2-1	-	CAVSGHEQFF	TGTGCAGTTTCGGGCCATGAGCAGTTCTTC
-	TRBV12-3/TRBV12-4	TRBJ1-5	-	CASSPRHLNQPQHF	TGTGCCAGCAGCCCTAGACACCTCAATCAGCCCCAGCATTTT
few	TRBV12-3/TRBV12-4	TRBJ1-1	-	CASSSFPVNTEAFF	TGTGCCAGCAGTTCGTTCCCGGTGAACACTGAAGCTTTCTTT
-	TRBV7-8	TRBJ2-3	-	CASSPVLGRALYVTDTQYF	TGTGCCAGCAGCCCGGTACTAGGCAGGGCCCTTTATGTCACAGATACGCAGTATTTT
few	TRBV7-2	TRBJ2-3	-	CASSLAFLADTQYF	TGTGCCAGCAGCTTAGCGTTTTTGGCGGATACGCAGTATTTT
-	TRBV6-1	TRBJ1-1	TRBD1	CASSGDRDEAFF	TGTGCCAGCAGTGGGGACAGAGATGAAGCTTTCTTT
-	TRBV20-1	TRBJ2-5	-	CSARETGRSGEQYF	TGCAGTGCTAGAGAAACGGGACGCTCCGGAGAGCAGTACTTC
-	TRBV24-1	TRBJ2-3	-	CATSVQDGTDTQYF	TGTGCCACCAGTGTACAGGACGGCACAGATACGCAGTATTTT
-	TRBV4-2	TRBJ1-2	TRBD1	CASSPGAEGQGRRGYTF	TGTGCCAGCAGCCCAGGTGCGGAGGGACAGGGGAGGCGTGGCTACACCTTC
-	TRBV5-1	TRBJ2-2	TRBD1	CASRVGQQNTGELFF	TGCGCCAGCAGAGTGGGACAGCAGAACACCGGGGAGCTGTTTTTT
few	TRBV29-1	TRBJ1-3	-	CSVALGNTIYF	TGCAGCGTAGCACTCGGAAACACCATATATTTT
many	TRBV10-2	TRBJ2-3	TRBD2	CASSEGAGGPTDTQYF	TGCGCCAGCAGTGAAGGAGCGGGGGGGCCCACAGATACGCAGTATTTT
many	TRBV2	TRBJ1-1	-	CASSLGPRNTEAFF	TGTGCCAGCAGTCTCGGACCGAGGAACACTGAAGCTTTCTTT
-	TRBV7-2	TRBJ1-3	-	CASSLVGASGNTIYF	TGTGCCAGCAGCTTAGTAGGGGCTTCTGGAAACACCATATATTTT
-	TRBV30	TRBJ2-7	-	CAWSGGYEQYF	TGTGCCTGGAGTGGAGGTTACGAGCAGTACTTC
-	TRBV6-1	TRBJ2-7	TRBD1	CASSARQGSSYEQYF	TGTGCCAGCAGTGCCAGACAGGGTAGCTCCTACGAGCAGTACTTC
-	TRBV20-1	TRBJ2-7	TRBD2	CSTRVSGASYEQYF	TGCAGTACTAGAGTTAGCGGGGCCTCCTACGAGCAGTACTTC
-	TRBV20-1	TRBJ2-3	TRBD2	CSASGAGESDTQYF	TGCAGTGCTAGTGGAGCGGGGGAGTCAGATACGCAGTATTTT
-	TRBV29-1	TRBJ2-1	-	CGAGQDNEQFF	TGCGGCGCGGGACAAGACAATGAGCAGTTCTTC
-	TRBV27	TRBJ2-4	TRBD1	CASSLFGQGSREQYF	TGTGCTAGCAGTTTATTCGGACAGGGGTCAAGGGAGCAGTACTTC
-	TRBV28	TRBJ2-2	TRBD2	CASSLSLGGGTGELFF	TGTGCCAGCAGTTTATCTCTCGGGGGGGGCACTGGGGAGCTGTTTTTT
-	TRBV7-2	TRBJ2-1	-	CASSLVGATTYNEQFF	TGTGCCAGCAGCTTAGTTGGTGCGACAACCTACAATGAGCAGTTCTTC
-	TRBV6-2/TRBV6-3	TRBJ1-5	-	CASRTGGVQQPQHF	TGTGCCAGCAGGACGGGGGGTGTACAGCAGCCCCAGCATTTT
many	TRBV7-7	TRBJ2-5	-	CASSLQPEETQYF	TGTGCTAGCAGCTTACAGCCTGAAGAGACCCAGTACTTC
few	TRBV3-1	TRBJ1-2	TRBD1	CASSPRQGSSYTF	TGTGCCAGCAGCCCCCGACAGGGGAGTAGCTACACCTTC
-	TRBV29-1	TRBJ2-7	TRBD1	CSAGQGYSYEQYF	TGCAGCGCCGGACAGGGTTACTCCTACGAGCAGTACTTC
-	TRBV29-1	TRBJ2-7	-	CGYKGLDYNEQYF	TGCGGCTACAAAGGATTGGACTACAATGAGCAGTACTTC
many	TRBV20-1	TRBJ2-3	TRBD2	CSAHDSGGPSGTQYF	TGCAGTGCTCACGATAGCGGGGGGCCATCAGGGACGCAGTATTTT
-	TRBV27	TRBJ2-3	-	CASSLSPRSTDTQYF	TGTGCCAGCAGTTTATCTCCACGCAGCACAGATACGCAGTATTTT
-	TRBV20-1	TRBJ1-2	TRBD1	CSAGTGGTNYGYTF	TGCAGTGCCGGGACAGGGGGTACTAACTATGGCTACACCTTC
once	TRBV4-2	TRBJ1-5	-	CASSQADRNSNQPQHF	TGTGCCAGCAGCCAAGCCGACAGGAATAGCAATCAGCCCCAGCATTTT
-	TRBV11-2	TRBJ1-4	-	CASSLDRWRERLFF	TGTGCCAGCAGCTTAGATCGATGGCGGGAGAGGCTGTTTTTT
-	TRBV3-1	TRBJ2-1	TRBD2	CASSFWTSGRHNEQFF	TGTGCCAGCAGCTTCTGGACTAGCGGGAGGCACAATGAGCAGTTCTTC